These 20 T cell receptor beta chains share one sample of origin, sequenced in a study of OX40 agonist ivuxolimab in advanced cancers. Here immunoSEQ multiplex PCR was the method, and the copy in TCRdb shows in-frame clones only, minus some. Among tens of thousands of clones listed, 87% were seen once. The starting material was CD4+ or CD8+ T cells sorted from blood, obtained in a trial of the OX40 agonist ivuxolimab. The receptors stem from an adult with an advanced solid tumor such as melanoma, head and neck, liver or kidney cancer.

The CDR3, as DNA: TGTGCCAGCAGACCTCGGGGGGAAGAGACCCAGTACTTC. It is translated as CASRPRGEETQYF. The V and J genes are TRBV13 and TRBJ2-5; 7 bases line up with TRBD2. There are 13 residues in the CDR3. Losses at the gene ends were 6 bases for V and 3 bases for J; bases not matched to a gene: 4. Per the germline V gene, CDR1 is PRHDT and CDR2 is FYEKMQ (reference sequence).

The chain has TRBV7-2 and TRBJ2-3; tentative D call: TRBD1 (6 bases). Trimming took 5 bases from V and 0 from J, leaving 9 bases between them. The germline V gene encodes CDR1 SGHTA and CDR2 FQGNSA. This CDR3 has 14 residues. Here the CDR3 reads CASSLTGSTDTQYF. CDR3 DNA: TGTGCCAGCAGCCTAACAGGGAGCACAGATACGCAGTATTTT.

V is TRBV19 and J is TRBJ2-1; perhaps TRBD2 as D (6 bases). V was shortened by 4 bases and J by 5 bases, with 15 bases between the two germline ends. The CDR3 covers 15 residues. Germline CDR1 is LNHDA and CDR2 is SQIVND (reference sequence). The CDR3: CASSRSGAENNEQFF. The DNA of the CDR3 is TGTGCCAGTAGTAGGTCGGGAGCCGAAAACAATGAGCAGTTCTTC.

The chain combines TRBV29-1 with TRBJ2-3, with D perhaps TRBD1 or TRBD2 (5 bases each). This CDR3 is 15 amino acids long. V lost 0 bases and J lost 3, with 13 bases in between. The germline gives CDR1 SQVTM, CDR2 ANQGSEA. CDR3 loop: CSVEDQGSGTDTQYF. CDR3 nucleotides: TGCAGCGTTGAAGATCAGGGCAGCGGAACAGATACGCAGTATTTT.

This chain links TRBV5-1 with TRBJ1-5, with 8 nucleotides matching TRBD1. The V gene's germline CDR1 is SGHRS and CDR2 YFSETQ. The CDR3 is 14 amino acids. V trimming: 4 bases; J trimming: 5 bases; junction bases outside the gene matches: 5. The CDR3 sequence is CASSPGQVDQPQHF. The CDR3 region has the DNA TGCGCCAGCAGCCCGGGACAGGTTGATCAGCCCCAGCATTTT.

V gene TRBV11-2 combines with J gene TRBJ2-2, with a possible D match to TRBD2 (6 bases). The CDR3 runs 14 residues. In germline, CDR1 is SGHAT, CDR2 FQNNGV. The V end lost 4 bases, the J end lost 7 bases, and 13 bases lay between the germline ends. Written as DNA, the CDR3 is TGTGCCAGCAGCTCCAATAGCGGATACGGGGAGCTGTTTTTT. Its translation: CASSSNSGYGELFF. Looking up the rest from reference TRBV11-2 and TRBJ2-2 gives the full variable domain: EAGVAQSPRYKIIEKRQSVAFWCNPISGHATLYWYQQILGQGPKLLIQFQNNGVVDDSQLPKDRFSAERLKGVDSTLKIQPAKLEDSAVYLCASSSNSGYGELFFGEGSRLTVL.

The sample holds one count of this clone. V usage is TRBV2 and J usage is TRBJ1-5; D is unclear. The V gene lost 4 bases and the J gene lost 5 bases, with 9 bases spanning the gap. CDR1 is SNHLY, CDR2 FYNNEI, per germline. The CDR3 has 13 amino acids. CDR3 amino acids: CASSGIPDQPQHF. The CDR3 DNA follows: TGTGCCAGCAGTGGAATACCAGATCAGCCCCAGCATTTT.

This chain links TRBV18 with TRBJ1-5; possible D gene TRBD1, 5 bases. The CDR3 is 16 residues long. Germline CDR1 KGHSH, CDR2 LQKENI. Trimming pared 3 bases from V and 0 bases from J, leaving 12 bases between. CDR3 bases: TGTGCCAGCTCACCGGGACCCCCTTATAGCAATCAGCCCCAGCATTTT. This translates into CASSPGPPYSNQPQHF. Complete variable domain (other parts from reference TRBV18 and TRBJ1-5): NAGVMQNPRHLVRRRGQEARLRCSPMKGHSHVYWYRQLPEEGLKFMVYLQKENIIDESGMPKERFSAEFPKEGPSILRIQQVVRGDSAAYFCASSPGPPYSNQPQHFGDGTRLSIL.

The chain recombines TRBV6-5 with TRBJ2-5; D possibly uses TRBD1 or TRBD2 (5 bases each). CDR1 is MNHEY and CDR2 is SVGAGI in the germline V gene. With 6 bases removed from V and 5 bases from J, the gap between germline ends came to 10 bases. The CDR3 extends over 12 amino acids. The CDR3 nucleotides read TGTGCCAGCAGCCCGAGGGGTGAGACCCAGTACTTC. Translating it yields CASSPRGETQYF.

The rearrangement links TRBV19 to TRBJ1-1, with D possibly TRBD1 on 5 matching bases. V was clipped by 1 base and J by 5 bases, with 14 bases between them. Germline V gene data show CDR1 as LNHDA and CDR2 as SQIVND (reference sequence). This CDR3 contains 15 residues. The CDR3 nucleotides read TGTGCCAGTAGTATAGGTGGGGGTGGAAGGACTGAAGCTTTCTTT. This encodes CASSIGGGGRTEAFF.

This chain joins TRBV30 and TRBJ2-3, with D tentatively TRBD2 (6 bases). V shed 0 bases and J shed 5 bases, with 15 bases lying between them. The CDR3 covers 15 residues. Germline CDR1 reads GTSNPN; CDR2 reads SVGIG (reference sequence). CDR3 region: CAWSVQRATLDTQYF. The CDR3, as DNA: TGTGCCTGGAGTGTACAGCGGGCCACGCTAGATACGCAGTATTTT. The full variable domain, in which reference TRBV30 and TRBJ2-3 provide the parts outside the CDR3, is SQTIHQWPATLVQPVGSPLSLECTVEGTSNPNLYWYRQAAGRGLQLLFYSVGIGQISSEVPQNLSASRPQDRQFILSSKKLLLSDSGFYLCAWSVQRATLDTQYFGPGTRLTVL.

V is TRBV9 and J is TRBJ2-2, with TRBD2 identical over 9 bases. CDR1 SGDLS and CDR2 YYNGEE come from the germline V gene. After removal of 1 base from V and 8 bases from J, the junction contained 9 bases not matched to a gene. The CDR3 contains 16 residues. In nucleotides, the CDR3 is TGTGCCAGCAGCGTATTAGCGGGAGCCCTTCGGGGGGAGCTGTTTTTT. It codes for CASSVLAGALRGELFF.

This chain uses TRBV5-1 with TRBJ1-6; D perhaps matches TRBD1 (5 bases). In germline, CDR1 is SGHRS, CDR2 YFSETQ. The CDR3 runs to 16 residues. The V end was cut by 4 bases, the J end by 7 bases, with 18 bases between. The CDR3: CASSASGASKNSPLHF. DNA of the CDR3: TGCGCCAGCAGCGCCTCCGGGGCCTCAAAAAATTCACCCCTCCACTTT. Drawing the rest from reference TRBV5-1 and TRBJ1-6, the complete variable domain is KAGVTQTPRYLIKTRGQQVTLSCSPISGHRSVSWYQQTPGQGLQFLFEYFSETQRNKGNFPGRFSGRQFSNSRSEMNVSTLELGDSALYLCASSASGASKNSPLHFGNGTRLTVT.

The CDR3: CAWRERGGADTQYF. CDR3 in DNA: TGTGCCTGGAGGGAGCGAGGGGGGGCAGATACGCAGTATTTT. J is TRBJ2-3 and V is TRBV30; a weak D match, TRBD2 (7 bases). V shed 3 bases and J shed 4 bases, with 14 bases lying between them. Germline V gene sequence: CDR1 GTSNPN, CDR2 SVGIG (reference sequence). The CDR3 is 14 residues long.

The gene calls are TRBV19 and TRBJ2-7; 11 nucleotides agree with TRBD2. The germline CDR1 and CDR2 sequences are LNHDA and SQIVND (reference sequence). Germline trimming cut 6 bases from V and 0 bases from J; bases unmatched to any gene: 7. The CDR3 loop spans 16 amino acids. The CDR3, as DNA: TGTGCCAGTAGCATTGGGACTAGCGGCGACTCCTACGAGCAGTACTTC. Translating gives CASSIGTSGDSYEQYF. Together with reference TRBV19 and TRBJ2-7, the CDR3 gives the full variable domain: DGGITQSPKYLFRKEGQNVTLSCEQNLNHDAMYWYRQDPGQGLRLIYYSQIVNDFQKGDIAEGYSVSREKKESFPLTVTSAQKNPTAFYLCASSIGTSGDSYEQYFGPGTRLTVT.

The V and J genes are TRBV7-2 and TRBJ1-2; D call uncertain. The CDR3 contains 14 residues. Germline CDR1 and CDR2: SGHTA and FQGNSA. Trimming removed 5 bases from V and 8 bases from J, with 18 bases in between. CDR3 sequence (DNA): TGTGCCAGCAGCCCAACCCGGACTGTTCCCGGCTACACCTTC. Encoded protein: CASSPTRTVPGYTF.

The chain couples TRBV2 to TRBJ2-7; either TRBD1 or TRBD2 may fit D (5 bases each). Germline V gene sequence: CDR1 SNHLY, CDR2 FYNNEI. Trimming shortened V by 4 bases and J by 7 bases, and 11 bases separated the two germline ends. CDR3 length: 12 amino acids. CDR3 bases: TGTGCCAGCAGTGGGGACGTGGGGGAGCAGTACTTC. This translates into CASSGDVGEQYF.

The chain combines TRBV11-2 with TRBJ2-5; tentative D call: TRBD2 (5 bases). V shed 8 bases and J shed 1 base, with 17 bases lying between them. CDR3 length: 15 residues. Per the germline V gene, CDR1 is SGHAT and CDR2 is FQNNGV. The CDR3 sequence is CASARGFSAQETQYF. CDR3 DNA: TGTGCCAGCGCTCGCGGGTTTTCGGCCCAAGAGACCCAGTACTTC.

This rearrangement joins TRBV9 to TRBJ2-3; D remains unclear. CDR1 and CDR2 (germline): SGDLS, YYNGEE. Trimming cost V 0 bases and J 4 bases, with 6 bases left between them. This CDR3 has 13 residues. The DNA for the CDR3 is TGTGCCAGCAGCGTAGCAAGCTCAGATACGCAGTATTTT. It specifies CASSVASSDTQYF.

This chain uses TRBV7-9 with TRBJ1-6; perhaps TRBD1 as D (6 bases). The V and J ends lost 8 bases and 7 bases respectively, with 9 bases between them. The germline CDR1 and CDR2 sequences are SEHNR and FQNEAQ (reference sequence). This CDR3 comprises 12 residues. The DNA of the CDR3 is TGTGCCAGCGGCCAGGGGAATTCACCCCTCCACTTT. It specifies CASGQGNSPLHF.